The clone carrying this TCR beta chain was counted at least ten times. Its antigen remains unidentified. The sample is drawn from a study of T-cell reconstitution after alpha-beta-depleted transplantation in children. Overall study results and limits: Day-60 TCRbeta diversity that was high in some patients was derived from surviving recipient T cells and thymic progenitors. Counts and diversity of T cells one year after transplant came mostly from newly produced T cells. Reportedly, only several hundred clones from non-depleted graft cells drove alpha-beta T-cell counts at about two months.

Trimming took 2 bases from V and 0 from J, leaving 14 bases between them. The CDR3 has 17 amino acids. Germline loops: CDR1 MGHRA, CDR2 YSYEKL. TCRbeta library preparation incorporated unique molecular identifiers. TCRdb re-called the PCR reads with MiXCR, one entry per CDR3 protein. The sample consists of about 98,000 distinct CDR3 sequences, roughly 7.2% of them appearing once. Source: PBMCs, taken before TCRalphabeta/CD19-depleted stem cell transplant. The sequence was obtained from a boy between 2 and 15 years old with acute lymphoblastic leukemia, due to receive a stem cell transplant. The chain employs TRBV4-1 and TRBJ2-1, with D unresolved. CDR3 nucleotides: TGCGCCAGCAGCCAATGGGTCGGGCCCCCCTCCTACAATGAGCAGTTCTTC. Protein: CASSQWVGPPSYNEQFF.